These T cell receptor beta chains were read from a single sample in a study of T cells in Graves' hyperthyroidism and ophthalmopathy. TCRdb called the multiplex PCR reads again in MiXCR, with one record for every CDR3 protein. The profile covers over 250,000 distinct CDR3 sequences, with under 30% appearing a single time and over 25% taken by the ten largest. What was sequenced was blood. These receptors were obtained from a man aged 40-49 years with Graves' hyperthyroidism that later progressed to Graves' ophthalmopathy. Each CDR3 is given with its conserved first and last residue. The order of the fields is J gene, clone size, V gene, D gene, CDR3 DNA, CDR3 protein. A D gene is named only where the DNA matches it firmly. Clone size is given for some rows only: seen once, a few or many times, or a class if the clone is expanded.

>TRBJ2-7|many|TRBV20-1|TRBD2
TGCAGTGCTAGTAAAATTAGCGGGAGTTTCTACGAGCAGTACTTC
CSASKISGSFYEQYF
>TRBJ2-2|-|TRBV12-3/TRBV12-4|TRBD1
TGTGCCAGCAGTTTAGCTAGGGACAGCGGGGAGCTGTTTTTT
CASSLARDSGELFF
>TRBJ2-7|many|TRBV12-3/TRBV12-4|-
TGTGCCAGCAGTCAGGGACGGAGGGAATTAGACTACGAGCAGTACTTC
CASSQGRRELDYEQYF
>TRBJ2-5|many|TRBV7-8|TRBD1
TGTGCCAGCAGCTTCGACAGGGTCCAAGAGACCCAGTACTTC
CASSFDRVQETQYF
>TRBJ2-4|many|TRBV12-3/TRBV12-4|TRBD1
TGTGCCAGCAGTTCCGGGACAGGGGCGGTCAGAGCCAAAAACATTCAGTACTTC
CASSSGTGAVRAKNIQYF
>TRBJ2-5|-|TRBV11-2|-
TGTGCCAGCAGCTCAAGCTATGGGGGGGAGACCCAGTACTTC
CASSSSYGGETQYF
>TRBJ2-5|many|TRBV20-1|-
TGCAGTGCTAGAGATATCGGAGCACAAGAGACCCAGTACTTC
CSARDIGAQETQYF
>TRBJ2-7|many|TRBV11-2|TRBD2
TGTGCCAGCAGCCGGACTAGCGACTCCTACGAGCAGTACTTC
CASSRTSDSYEQYF
>TRBJ2-7|many|TRBV20-1|-
TGCAGTGCTAGTGGGGATGACAGCAGCTCCTACGAGCAGTACTTC
CSASGDDSSSYEQYF
>TRBJ2-7|many|TRBV10-3|-
TGTGCCATCAGTGAGCGGGAGCTCTACGAGCAGTACTTC
CAISERELYEQYF
>TRBJ1-1|-|TRBV6-5|TRBD1
TGTGCCAGCAGTTTCACAGGGGTCGACACTGAAGCTTTCTTT
CASSFTGVDTEAFF
>TRBJ2-7|-|TRBV6-2/TRBV6-3|-
TGTGCCAGCAGTTCGACCCAGGGTGGCGAGCAGTACTTC
CASSSTQGGEQYF
>TRBJ2-7|many|TRBV5-8|TRBD1
TGTGCCAGCAGCTTGATACCCCGACAGGGAGCGGCTTACGAGCAGTACTTC
CASSLIPRQGAAYEQYF
>TRBJ1-2|-|TRBV6-1|TRBD1
TGTGCCACCCAGACAGGGGGCTACTATGGCTACACCTTC
CATQTGGYYGYTF
>TRBJ2-5|-|TRBV27|-
TGTGCCAGCAGTGCGGCCACAGGGCGTGAGACCCAGTACTTC
CASSAATGRETQYF
>TRBJ1-3|many|TRBV11-2|-
TGTGCCAGCAGCCCAAATCGGGTTGCGGGAAACACCATATATTTT
CASSPNRVAGNTIYF
>TRBJ1-5|many|TRBV10-3|TRBD1
TGTGCCATCAGTGAGTCCGCAACAGGGGCTGGTAGCAATCAGCCCCAGCATTTT
CAISESATGAGSNQPQHF
>TRBJ1-5|many|TRBV6-5|-
TGTGCCAGCAGTTACCGGGGGGCCAGCAATCAGCCCCAGCATTTT
CASSYRGASNQPQHF
>TRBJ1-1|-|TRBV19|TRBD1
TGTGCCAGCGTACCATGGGGACAGGGGGCGCCCACTGAAGCTTTCTTT
CASVPWGQGAPTEAFF
>TRBJ2-7|many|TRBV6-1|-
TGTGCCAGCAGTGAAGCTCAGCGGGTGGACTCCTACGAGCAGTACTTC
CASSEAQRVDSYEQYF
>TRBJ2-5|many|TRBV12-3/TRBV12-4|-
TGTGCCAGCAGTTTGACTAGGGTGGAGACCCAGTACTTC
CASSLTRVETQYF
>TRBJ2-7|many|TRBV6-5|TRBD1
TGTGCCAGCAGTTCTGACAGGGGTCTCAACGAGCAGTACTTC
CASSSDRGLNEQYF
>TRBJ2-2|many|TRBV9|-
TGTGCCAGCAGCGTAGACACCGGGGAGCTGTTTTTT
CASSVDTGELFF
>TRBJ1-1|-|TRBV6-2/TRBV6-3|-
TGTGCCAGCGAACCGATAGGGGCGGGCACTGAAGCTTTCTTT
CASEPIGAGTEAFF
>TRBJ1-5|few|TRBV12-3/TRBV12-4|TRBD1
TGTGCCAGCAGTATACAGGGGGCCGGTAGTCAGCCCCAGCATTTT
CASSIQGAGSQPQHF
>TRBJ2-7|many|TRBV6-5|TRBD1
TGTGCCAGCAGGGTGACAGGGGGCGCCTCCTACGAGCAGTACTTC
CASRVTGGASYEQYF
>TRBJ2-5|few|TRBV20-1|TRBD1
TGCAGTGCGGAGACAGGGGGCGCGGAGACCCAGTACTTC
CSAETGGAETQYF
>TRBJ1-1|-|TRBV6-1|-
TGTGCCAGCAGTCATAGGGTGAACACTGAAGCTTTCTTT
CASSHRVNTEAFF
>TRBJ2-7|many|TRBV5-1|TRBD1
TGCGCCAGCAGCGCCCGGGACAGCTCCTACGAGCAGTACTTC
CASSARDSSYEQYF
>TRBJ2-5|many|TRBV29-1|-
TGCAGCGTTCACAGGGAGACCCAGTACTTC
CSVHRETQYF
>TRBJ1-1|-|TRBV12-3/TRBV12-4|-
TGTGCCAGCAGTGAGTTGGGGGGGTTAGCTTTCTTT
CASSELGGLAFF
>TRBJ2-7|many|TRBV6-5|-
TGTGCCAGCAGTACTGCTACTACTCCTTCCTACGAGCAGTACTTC
CASSTATTPSYEQYF
>TRBJ2-2|-|TRBV12-3/TRBV12-4|-
TGTGCCAGTTCTAATTCCGGGACACGGACTGGGGAGCTGTTTTTT
CASSNSGTRTGELFF
>TRBJ1-1|many|TRBV19|-
TGTGCCACCGCGGGGGGAGGACGAGCTTTCTTT
CATAGGGRAFF
>TRBJ2-3|many|TRBV27|-
TGTGCCAGCAGTTTGGGGCTTAGAGATACGCAGTATTTT
CASSLGLRDTQYF
>TRBJ2-7|once|TRBV20-1|TRBD2
TGCAGTGCTCGGGTCCTAGCGGGAGGGCCCGCGGACGAGCAGTACTTC
CSARVLAGGPADEQYF
>TRBJ2-7|many|TRBV27|TRBD2
TGTGCCAGCAAGTCTATCGGGGAGGGTAGTAACAAGCAGTACTTC
CASKSIGEGSNKQYF
>TRBJ2-7|many|TRBV18|-
TGTGCCAGCTCACCAAAAGCGTACGAGCAGTACTTC
CASSPKAYEQYF
>TRBJ2-2|many|TRBV19|-
TGTGCCAGTAGTATCTACGTAAAATCTACCGGGGAGCTGTTTTTT
CASSIYVKSTGELFF
>TRBJ2-5|many|TRBV6-1|TRBD1
TGTGCCAGCAGGAAGACAGGGGGCGGACAGACCCAGTACTTC
CASRKTGGGQTQYF